This TCR beta chain was sequenced for a study of blood T cells in healthy people across ages. Findings and caveats of the study: A greater number of naive CD4+ cells and higher diversity distinguished long-lived donors from aged donors.

The use of a sample-barcoded 5' primer and a J-beta primer mix characterized a second PCR of roughly 6 to 11 cycles. TCRdb redid the calling of the 5' RACE reads with MiXCR, one entry per CDR3 protein. The sample includes more than 1,400,000 distinct CDR3 sequences, about 40% seen only once; the top ten take roughly 8.2%. V dropped 4 bases and J dropped 8 bases, with 14 bases sitting between them. Germline loops: CDR1 LGHNA, CDR2 YNFKEQ. The CDR3 consists of 13 residues. Each donor had approximately 10 milliliters of peripheral blood drawn. As for this clonotype: Its target is unknown.

The TCR comes from a young woman in good health. Input material: blood. J is TRBJ1-2 and V is TRBV4-2; D ambiguous. CDR3 in DNA: TGTGCCAGCAGCCCTACTGCGCCGGGCGGCTACACCTTC. Translation gives CASSPTAPGGYTF.